This TCR beta chain was sequenced for a study of blood T cell repertoires in COVID-19 (dated by TCRdb to 2018 to 2020). In the study overall: The collaborator samples originated in the United States, Italy and Spain and spanned the acute and convalescent phases of COVID-19. The material from the prospective study consisted of cDNA or gDNA derived from T cells, B-cell-depleted T cells, or PBMCs. Deeply sampled blood TCRbeta repertoires from subjects exposed to, actively infected with, or recovered from COVID-19 were included in the dataset. The repertoires were released in a freely available public database meant as a resource for research on the immune response to SARS-CoV-2. The samples were drawn from two sources: the first 160 participants of the ongoing ImmuneRACE study, and 1,000 to 1,500 subjects contributed by 6 global collaborators. The sample metadata nearly always contained a de-identified subject ID, COVID-19 status, age in years and sex. HLA class I and class II types, where available, came from metadata supplied by the sample provider rather than from assay-based typing. General study outcomes and caveats: How much clinical and demographic metadata was included differed by source and by participant, and the metadata was provided uncurated.

TCRbeta CDR3 regions were amplified from genomic DNA by means of the immunoSEQ Assay, a bias-controlled multiplex PCR. Turning to the authors' computational methods: Within the assay, amplification of reference gene primers was used to estimate how many nucleated cells each sample contained. Sequence reads were collapsed and filtered to measure the absolute abundance of every unique TCRbeta CDR3 rearrangement. For each sample, productive Simpson clonality was calculated as the square root of Simpson's diversity index across productive rearrangements. TCRdb retrieved this table from immuneACCESS and kept in-frame rearrangements only. Not all clones are present; in checked studies, unresolved V genes account for under half, and no reason is known for the remainder. Clone size and the V and J calls come from that table; the DNA yielded D and trimming. The sample records approximately 280,000 clones, over 85% of which are singletons. Approximately 2% of the sample lies in the top ten.

Participants in the prospective study were enrolled through a virtual design, were aged 18 to 89 years, and lived in 24 United States geographic areas. In the prospective study, cohorts were assigned on the basis of participant-reported clinical history obtained from a screening survey and a study questionnaire. Recovered participants in ImmuneRACE Cohort 3 were defined as having two consecutive negative NP/OP PCR tests, clearance from a healthcare professional, or resolution of symptoms. In the prospective study, whole blood, serum and a nasopharyngeal or oropharyngeal swab were collected from each participant by mobile phlebotomists. Over a roughly two-month period, participants in the prospective study had the option of providing additional blood draws and questionnaires. Before DNA extraction, blood samples from the prospective study were shipped at room temperature or frozen. A word on this clone: Its antigen is still unknown. No base quality information exists; no much larger clone differs at one position.

The clonotype originates from a woman aged 60-75 years who had recovered from COVID-19. Sequences were obtained from PBMCs or T cells enriched from blood (not recorded which).

The CDR3 sequence is CASSLDSGQGKTEAFF. The nucleotide sequence reads as follows: TGTGCCAGCAGCTTAGATTCAGGACAGGGGAAGACTGAAGCTTTCTTT. Recombination linked TRBV7-9 to TRBJ1-1; 9 nucleotides in the junction match TRBD1. From the cysteine through the phenylalanine, the CDR3 covers 16 amino acids. Just the 48-base CDR3 DNA is kept, in frame starting at base 1. V and J are trimmed by 1 base and 5 bases, and the gene matches miss 8 bases of the junction. Per the germline V gene (reference sequence), SEHNR is the CDR1 and FQNEAQ is the CDR2. The CDR3, completed at both ends by the reference TRBV7-9 and TRBJ1-1 genes, gives the full variable domain DTGVSQNPRHKITKRGQNVTFRCDPISEHNRLYWYRQTLGQGPEFLTYFQNEAQLEKSRLLSDRFSAERPKGSFSTLEIQRTEQGDSAMYLCASSLDSGQGKTEAFFGQGTRLTVV.